This T cell receptor beta chain was observed in a study of blood T cell repertoires in COVID-19. In assigning cohorts, the study relied on participant-reported clinical history. V shed 5 bases and J shed 6 bases, with 19 bases lying between them. The CDR3 is 15 amino acids. Looked up from germline, CDR1 is SGHAT and CDR2 is FQNNGV. Profiled with immunoSEQ multiplex PCR; TCRdb holds only in-frame clones, not every one. The sample shows some 250,000 clones, around 88% of them seen only once. V and J are TRBV11-2 and TRBJ2-5; tentative D call: TRBD1 (6 bases). Sequencing used PBMCs or T cells enriched from blood (not recorded which). This TCR was sampled from a woman between 40 and 50 years old with acute COVID-19. The CDR3 DNA reads TGTGCCAGCAGCCGCACAGGGTCCCGGGAAAAGACCCAGTACTTC. The encoded protein is CASSRTGSREKTQYF.